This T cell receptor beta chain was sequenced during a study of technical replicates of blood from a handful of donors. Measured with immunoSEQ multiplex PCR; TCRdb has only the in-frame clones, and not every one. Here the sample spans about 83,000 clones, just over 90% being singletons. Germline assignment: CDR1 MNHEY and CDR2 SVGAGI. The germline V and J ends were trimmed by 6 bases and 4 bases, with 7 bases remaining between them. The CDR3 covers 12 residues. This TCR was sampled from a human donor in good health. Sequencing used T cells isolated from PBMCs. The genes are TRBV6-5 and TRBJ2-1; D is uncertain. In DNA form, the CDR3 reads TGTGCCAGCAGGCCCACTTACAATGAGCAGTTCTTC. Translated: CASRPTYNEQFF.